This record concerns one T cell receptor beta chain sequence. Antigen specificity is unknown. The data derive from a study of blood T cells in healthy people across ages. General study results and limits: TCR beta diversity, measured per million T cells, fell in a roughly linear way with age.

Donors each provided roughly 10 milliliters of peripheral blood. Total RNA, at least 5 micrograms per sample, was extracted from PBMCs. This CDR3 comprises 15 residues. A second PCR, run for roughly 7 to 11 cycles, used a sample-barcoded 5' primer plus a J-beta primer mix. TCRdb reprocessed the 5' RACE reads via MiXCR and lists one record per CDR3 protein. The sample shows about 640,000 distinct CDR3 sequences, roughly three fifths of them seen only once. The sample consisted of blood. This TCR came from a man in his fifties or sixties in good health. This sequence joins TRBV12-3 or TRBV12-4 and TRBJ2-1, with 7 nucleotides matching TRBD2. The J call may be in error: the DNA end matches TRBJ2-7 better. CDR3 protein: CASSLTSVRGNEQYF. CDR3 bases: TGTGCCAGCAGTCTCACTAGCGTAAGGGGCAATGAGCAGTACTTC.